These 16 T cell receptor beta chains share one sample of origin, sequenced in a study of T cells in Graves' hyperthyroidism and ophthalmopathy (dated by TCRdb to the late 2010s). The protocol used for the library was multiplex PCR. Sequencing was performed on an Illumina HiSeq 2000. TCR beta CDR3 regions were amplified from RNA transcripts. The TCR CDR3 was subjected to a first round of RT-PCR using the HTBI primer set and the Qiagen OneStep RT-PCR kit. TCRdb redid the processing of the public reads, applying fastp at Q25 and MiXCR, and retained in-frame beta chains. Identical CDR3 protein sequences are pooled into one entry, listed with their most common genes and DNA. A total of about 92,000 distinct CDR3 sequences appear in this sample, around 52% of them only once. The biggest ten clones account for roughly a quarter of the sample. Sequencing input: blood. These receptors were taken from a woman in her forties with Graves' hyperthyroidism.

V gene TRBV29-1 combines with J gene TRBJ1-6, with TRBD1 identical over 7 bases. The CDR3 is 13 amino acids. The germline gives CDR1 SQVTM, CDR2 ANQGSEA. The J segment lost 10 bases and the V segment lost 6 bases, leaving 9 bases of the junction unmatched. CDR3 sequence reads: CSVCDREESPLHF. The CDR3 DNA reads TGCAGCGTGTGTGACAGGGAGGAGTCACCCCTCCACTTT.

The chain has TRBV29-1 and TRBJ2-7; TRBD1 agrees at 11 bases. The CDR3 is 15 residues long. J gave up 1 base and V 4 bases, and 6 bases lay outside the gene matches. Germline V gene data show CDR1 as SQVTM and CDR2 as ANQGSEA. Here the CDR3 DNA reads TGCAGCGTTGCGACCGGGACAGGGGGTTCCTACGAGCAGTACTTC. It is translated as CSVATGTGGSYEQYF.

This clonotype was counted many times. CDR3 in amino acids: CATCLRARETQYF. The CDR3 nucleotides are TGTGCCACTTGCCTCAGGGCTCGAGAGACCCAGTACTTC. This sequence joins TRBV6-6 and TRBJ2-5, with a possible D match to TRBD1 (5 bases). Germline CDR1 MNHNY, CDR2 SVGAGI (reference sequence). Trimming took 10 bases from V and 4 from J, leaving 16 bases between them. The CDR3 is made up of 13 amino acids.

Regarding this clonotype: A much larger clone differs from this one at a single base, so this may be a read error. The chain employs TRBV5-1 and TRBJ1-3; weak D call: TRBD1 (6 bases). V shed 4 bases and J shed 3 bases, with 14 bases lying between them. CDR3 size: 15 residues. Germline V gene data show CDR1 as SGHRS and CDR2 as YFSETQ. The CDR3 sequence is CASSRDTRIGNTIYF. As DNA, the CDR3 is TGCGCCAGCAGCCGGGACACTCGGATTGGAAACACCATATATTTT. Full variable domain (rest looked up from reference TRBV5-1 and TRBJ1-3): KAGVTQTPRYLIKTRGQQVTLSCSPISGHRSVSWYQQTPGQGLQFLFEYFSETQRNKGNFPGRFSGRQFSNSRSEMNVSTLELGDSALYLCASSRDTRIGNTIYFGEGSWLTVV.

This clonotype appeared many times. The J gene is TRBJ1-6, the V gene TRBV5-6, with no clear D. CDR3 size: 12 residues. V was trimmed by 1 base and J by 5 bases, leaving 1 base between them. Germline CDR1 reads SGHDT; CDR2 reads YYEEEE. DNA of the CDR3: TGTGCCAGCAGCTTGAATAATTCACCCCTCCACTTT. Encoded protein: CASSLNNSPLHF. The full variable domain, completed using reference TRBV5-6 and TRBJ1-6, is DAGVTQSPTHLIKTRGQQVTLRCSPKSGHDTVSWYQQALGQGPQFIFQYYEEEERQRGNFPDRFSGHQFPNYSSELNVNALLLGDSALYLCASSLNNSPLHFGNGTRLTVT.

The V gene is TRBV12-3 or TRBV12-4, the J gene TRBJ1-2; the match to TRBD1 covers 10 bases. V lost 0 bases to trimming and J lost 8 bases; unmatched junction nucleotides: 3. The length of the CDR3 is 14 residues. The CDR3 region is CASSLAGTGEGYTF. CDR3 DNA: TGTGCCAGCAGTTTAGCGGGGACAGGGGAAGGCTACACCTTC.

There are many counts of this clonotype. The chain carries TRBV6-6 and TRBJ1-2, with 7 bases that match TRBD1. Trimming cost V 5 bases and J 8 bases; bases outside gene matches: 8. Germline CDR1 and CDR2: MNHNY and SVGAGI (reference sequence). This CDR3 has 13 residues. CDR3 in amino acids: CASSNQGVSGYTF. In DNA, the CDR3 is TGTGCCAGCAGTAATCAGGGGGTCAGCGGCTACACCTTC.

This clonotype was detected ten times or more. CDR3 coding DNA: TGTGCCAGTAGCACGGGTGGGGTGGAACCTGAAGCTTTCTTT. It is translated as CASSTGGVEPEAFF. The chain recombines TRBV19 with TRBJ1-1; no definite D call. Trimming left V 6 bases short and J 6 bases short, with 17 bases between. CDR1 and CDR2 from the germline V gene are LNHDA and SQIVND (reference sequence). The length of the CDR3 is 14 residues.

This chain connects TRBV7-6 to TRBJ2-7; D is perhaps TRBD1 (5 bases). The CDR3 has 16 residues. CDR1 is SGHVS and CDR2 is FNYEAQ in the germline V gene. V was trimmed by 3 bases and J by 2 bases, leaving 17 bases between them. The DNA for the CDR3 is TGTGCCAGCAGCTTCTTCGAAGCAGGGATTCCCTACGAGCAGTACTTC. Amino acids: CASSFFEAGIPYEQYF.

This clonotype was detected ten times or more. The chain is built from TRBV12-3 or TRBV12-4 and TRBJ2-2, with D uncertain. The V gene lost 2 bases and the J gene lost 8 bases, with 6 bases spanning the gap. This CDR3 region has 12 residues. For the CDR3, the DNA is TGTGCCAGCAGTTTATTGGTGGGGGAGCTGTTTTTT. Protein: CASSLLVGELFF.

This clonotype showed up many times. The chain is built from TRBV7-2 and TRBJ2-7, with a weak D call TRBD2 (6 bases). Between the trimmed V and J ends, which lost 0 bases and 0 bases, there was a span of 9 bases. The CDR3 extends over 15 amino acids. Germline-derived CDR1 and CDR2 are SGHTA and FQGNSA. The CDR3 nucleotides are TGTGCCAGCAGCTTAGCTATCGGGAGCTCCTACGAGCAGTACTTC. This encodes CASSLAIGSSYEQYF.

This clonotype was detected ten times or more. The chain couples TRBV29-1 to TRBJ2-7; the D call may be TRBD1 or TRBD2 (5 bases each). V lost 6 bases to trimming and J lost 7 bases, with 13 bases between them. The CDR3 covers 11 residues. The V gene's germline CDR1 is SQVTM and CDR2 ANQGSEA. The CDR3 sequence is CSVMTGREQYF. The CDR3 DNA is TGCAGCGTAATGACGGGGCGGGAGCAGTACTTC.

Note on this clonotype: Lacking the conserved final phenylalanine or tryptophan, this CDR3 likely reflects a read error. The chain has TRBV19 and TRBJ2-2; no clear D. V gave up 6 bases and J gave up 5 bases, with 13 bases separating them. Germline V gives CDR1 LNHDA, CDR2 SQIVND (reference sequence). The CDR3 length is 14 residues. CDR3 sequence: CASSVGRPTGELFS. CDR3 bases: TGTGCCAGTAGCGTAGGGCGACCAACCGGGGAGCTGTTTTCT.

This clonotype was counted once. This clone may be a read error of a much larger clone one base away. This rearrangement joins TRBV5-1 to TRBJ2-7; no definite D call. The CDR3 has 14 residues. Per germline, CDR1 SGHRS and CDR2 YFSETQ. V lost 0 bases and J 0 bases, leaving 7 bases between the germline ends. DNA for the CDR3: TGCGCCAGCAGCTTGGGCTCCGACTCCTACGAGCAGTACTTC. Translating gives CASSLGSDSYEQYF.

This clonotype has at least ten counts. This chain connects TRBV11-3 to TRBJ2-5; D possibly corresponds to TRBD1 (6 bases). The V gene lost 5 bases and the J gene lost 4 bases, with 23 bases spanning the gap. Germline V gene data show CDR1 as SGHNT and CDR2 as YENEEA. CDR3 length: 17 amino acids. CDR3 nucleotides: TGTGCCAGCAGCCAGAAGGGGGTTAGTACGCTTCCAGAGACCCAGTACTTC. This sequence encodes CASSQKGVSTLPETQYF. Full variable domain (rest looked up from reference TRBV11-3 and TRBJ2-5): EAGVVQSPRYKIIEKKQPVAFWCNPISGHNTLYWYLQNLGQGPELLIRYENEEAVDDSQLPKDRFSAERLKGVDSTLKIQPAELGDSAVYLCASSQKGVSTLPETQYFGPGTRLLVL.

The chain has TRBV7-3 and TRBJ2-2; D unresolved. Looked up from germline, CDR1 is SGHTA and CDR2 is FQGTGA. The CDR3 totals 14 residues. Trimming stripped 5 bases from V and 2 bases from J, with 9 bases between. The CDR3 DNA reads TGTGCCAGCAGCGCCCAGGTTAACACCGGGGAGCTGTTTTTT. Its translation is CASSAQVNTGELFF.